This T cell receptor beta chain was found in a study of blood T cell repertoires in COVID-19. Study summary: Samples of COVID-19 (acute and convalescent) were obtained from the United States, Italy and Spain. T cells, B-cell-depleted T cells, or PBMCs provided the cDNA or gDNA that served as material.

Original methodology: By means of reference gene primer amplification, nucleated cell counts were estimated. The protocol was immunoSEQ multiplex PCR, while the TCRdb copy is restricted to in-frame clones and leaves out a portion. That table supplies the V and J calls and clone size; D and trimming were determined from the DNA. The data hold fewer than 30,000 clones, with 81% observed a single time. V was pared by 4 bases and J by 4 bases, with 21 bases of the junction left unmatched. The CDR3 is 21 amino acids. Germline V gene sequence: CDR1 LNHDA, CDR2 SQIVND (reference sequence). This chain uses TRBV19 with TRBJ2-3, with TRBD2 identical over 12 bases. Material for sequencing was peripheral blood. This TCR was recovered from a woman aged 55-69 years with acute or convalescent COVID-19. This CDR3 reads CASSRTIQLAGGPKVPDTQYF. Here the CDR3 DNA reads TGTGCCAGTAGTAGAACGATCCAACTAGCGGGGGGTCCCAAGGTTCCAGATACGCAGTATTTT. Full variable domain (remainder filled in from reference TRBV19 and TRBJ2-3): DGGITQSPKYLFRKEGQNVTLSCEQNLNHDAMYWYRQDPGQGLRLIYYSQIVNDFQKGDIAEGYSVSREKKESFPLTVTSAQKNPTAFYLCASSRTIQLAGGPKVPDTQYFGPGTRLTVL.